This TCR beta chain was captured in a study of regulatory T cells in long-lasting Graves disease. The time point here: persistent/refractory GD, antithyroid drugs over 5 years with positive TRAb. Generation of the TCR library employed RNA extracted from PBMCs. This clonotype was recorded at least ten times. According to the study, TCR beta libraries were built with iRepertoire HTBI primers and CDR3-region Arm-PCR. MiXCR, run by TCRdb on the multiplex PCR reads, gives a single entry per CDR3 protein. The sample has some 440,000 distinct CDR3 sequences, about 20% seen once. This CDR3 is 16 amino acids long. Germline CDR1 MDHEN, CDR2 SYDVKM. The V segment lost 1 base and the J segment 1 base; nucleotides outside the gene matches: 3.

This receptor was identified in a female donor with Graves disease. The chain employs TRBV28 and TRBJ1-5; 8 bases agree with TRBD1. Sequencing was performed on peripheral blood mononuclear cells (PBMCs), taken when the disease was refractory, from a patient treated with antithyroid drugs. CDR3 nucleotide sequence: TGTGCCAGCAGTTTATACCAGGGGGCGAGCAATCAGCCCCAGCATTTT. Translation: CASSLYQGASNQPQHF.